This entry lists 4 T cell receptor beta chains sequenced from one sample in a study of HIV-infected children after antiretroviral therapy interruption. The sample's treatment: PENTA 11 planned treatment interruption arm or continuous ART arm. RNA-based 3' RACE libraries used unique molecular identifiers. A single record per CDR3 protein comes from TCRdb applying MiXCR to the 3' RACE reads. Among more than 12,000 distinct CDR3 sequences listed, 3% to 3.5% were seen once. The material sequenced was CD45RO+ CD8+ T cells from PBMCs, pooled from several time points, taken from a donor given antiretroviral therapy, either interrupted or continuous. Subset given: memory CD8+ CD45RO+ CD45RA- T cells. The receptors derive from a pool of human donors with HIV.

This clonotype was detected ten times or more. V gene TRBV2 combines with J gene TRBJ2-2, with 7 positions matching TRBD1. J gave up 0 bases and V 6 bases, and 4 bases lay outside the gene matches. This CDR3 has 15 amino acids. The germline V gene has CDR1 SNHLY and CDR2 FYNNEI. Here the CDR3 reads CASRKGQTNTGELFF. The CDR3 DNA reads TGTGCCAGCAGGAAGGGACAGACGAACACCGGGGAGCTGTTTTTT.

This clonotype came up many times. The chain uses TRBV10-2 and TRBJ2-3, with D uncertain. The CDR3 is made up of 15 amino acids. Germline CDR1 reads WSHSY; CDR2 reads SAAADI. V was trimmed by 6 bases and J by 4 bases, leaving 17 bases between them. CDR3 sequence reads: CASRMVAGRPDTQYF. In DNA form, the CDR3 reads TGCGCCAGCAGAATGGTGGCAGGCCGGCCAGATACGCAGTATTTT.

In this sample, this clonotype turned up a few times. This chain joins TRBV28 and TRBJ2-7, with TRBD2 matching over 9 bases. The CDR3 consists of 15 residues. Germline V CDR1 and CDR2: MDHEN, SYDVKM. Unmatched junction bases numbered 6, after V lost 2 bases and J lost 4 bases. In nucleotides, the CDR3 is TGTGCCAGCAGTTTAGGCGGGAGGGCCGATTACGAGCAGTACTTC. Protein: CASSLGGRADYEQYF.

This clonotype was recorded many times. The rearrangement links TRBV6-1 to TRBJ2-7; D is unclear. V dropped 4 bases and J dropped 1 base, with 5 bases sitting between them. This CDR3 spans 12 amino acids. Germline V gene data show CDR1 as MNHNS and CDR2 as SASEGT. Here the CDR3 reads CASSGRSYEQYF. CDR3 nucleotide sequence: TGTGCCAGCAGTGGACGGTCCTACGAGCAGTACTTC.